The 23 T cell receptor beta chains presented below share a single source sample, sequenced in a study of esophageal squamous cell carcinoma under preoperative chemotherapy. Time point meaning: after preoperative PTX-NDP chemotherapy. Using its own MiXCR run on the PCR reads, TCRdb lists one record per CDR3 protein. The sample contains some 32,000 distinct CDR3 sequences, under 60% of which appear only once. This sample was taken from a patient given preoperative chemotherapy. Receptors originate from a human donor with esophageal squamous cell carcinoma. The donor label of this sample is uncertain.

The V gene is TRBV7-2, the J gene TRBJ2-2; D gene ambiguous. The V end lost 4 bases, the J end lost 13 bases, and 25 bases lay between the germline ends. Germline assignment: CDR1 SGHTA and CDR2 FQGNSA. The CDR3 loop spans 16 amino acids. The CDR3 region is CASSSSVGGCADALFF. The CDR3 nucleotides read TGTGCCAGCAGCTCCTCGGTGGGTGGGTGCGCCGATGCGCTGTTTTTT.

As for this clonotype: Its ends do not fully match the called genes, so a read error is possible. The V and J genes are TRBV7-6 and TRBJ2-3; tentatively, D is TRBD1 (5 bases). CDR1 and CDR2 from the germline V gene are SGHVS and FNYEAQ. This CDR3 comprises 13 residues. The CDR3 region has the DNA TGTGCCAGCAGCTTAGGGGGCACAGGTAAGCAGTTTTTT. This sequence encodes CASSLGGTGKQFF.

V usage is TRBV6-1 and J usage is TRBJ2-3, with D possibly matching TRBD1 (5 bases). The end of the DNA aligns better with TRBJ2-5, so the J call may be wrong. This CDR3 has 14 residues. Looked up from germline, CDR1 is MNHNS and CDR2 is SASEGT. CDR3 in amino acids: CASRAQNRWETQYF. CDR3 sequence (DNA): TGTGCCAGCAGGGCCCAAAACAGGTGGGAGACCCAGTACTTC.

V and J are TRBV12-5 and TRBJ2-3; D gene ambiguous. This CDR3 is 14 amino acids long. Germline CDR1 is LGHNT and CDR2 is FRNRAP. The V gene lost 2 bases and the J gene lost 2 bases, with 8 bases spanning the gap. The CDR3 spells CASGLNQLTDTQYF. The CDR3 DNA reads TGTGCTAGTGGTTTGAACCAGCTCACAGATACGCAGTATTTT.

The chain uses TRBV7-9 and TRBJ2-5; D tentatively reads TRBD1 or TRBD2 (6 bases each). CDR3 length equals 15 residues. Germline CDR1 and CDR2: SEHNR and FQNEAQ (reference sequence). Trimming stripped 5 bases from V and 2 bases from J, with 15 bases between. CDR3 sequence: CASSPRDNGQETQYF. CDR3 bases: TGTGCCAGCAGCCCGCGGGACAACGGACAAGAGACCCAGTACTTC.

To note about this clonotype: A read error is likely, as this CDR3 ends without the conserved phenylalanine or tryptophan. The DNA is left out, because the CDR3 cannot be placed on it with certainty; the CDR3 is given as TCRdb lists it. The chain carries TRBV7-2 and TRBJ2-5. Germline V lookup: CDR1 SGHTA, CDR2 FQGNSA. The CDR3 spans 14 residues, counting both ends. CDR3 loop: CASSLGSVQETRHS.

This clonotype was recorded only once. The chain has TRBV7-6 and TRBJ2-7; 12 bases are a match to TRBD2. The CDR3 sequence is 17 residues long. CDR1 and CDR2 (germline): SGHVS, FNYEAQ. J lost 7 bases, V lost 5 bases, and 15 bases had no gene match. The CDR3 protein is CASSPLGGLAGSGEQYF. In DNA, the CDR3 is TGTGCCAGCAGCCCCCTCGGGGGACTAGCGGGTTCAGGTGAGCAGTACTTC.

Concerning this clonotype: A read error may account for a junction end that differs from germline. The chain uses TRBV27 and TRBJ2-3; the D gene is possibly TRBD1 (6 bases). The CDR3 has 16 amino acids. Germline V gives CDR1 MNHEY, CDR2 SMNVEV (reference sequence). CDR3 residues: CASRSTEAGDTETQFF. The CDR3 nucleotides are TGTGCCAGCAGGAGCACCGAGGCAGGGGACACCGAGACGCAGTTTTTT.

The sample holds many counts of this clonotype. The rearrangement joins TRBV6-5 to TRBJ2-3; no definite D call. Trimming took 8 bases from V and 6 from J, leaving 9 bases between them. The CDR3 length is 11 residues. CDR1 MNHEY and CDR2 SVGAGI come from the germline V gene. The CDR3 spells CASSKGDTQYF. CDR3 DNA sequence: TGTGCCAGCTCTAAAGGGGATACGCAGTATTTT.

CDR3 bases: TGTGCCAGCAGCTCGGACAGGATGTTCTACGAGCAGTACTTC. The encoded protein is CASSSDRMFYEQYF. The chain employs TRBV5-6 and TRBJ2-7, with 7 bases identical to TRBD1. The CDR3 consists of 14 residues. V trimming: 3 bases; J trimming: 3 bases; junction bases outside the gene matches: 6. Looked up from germline, CDR1 is SGHDT and CDR2 is YYEEEE. The full variable domain, in which reference TRBV5-6 and TRBJ2-7 provide the parts outside the CDR3, is DAGVTQSPTHLIKTRGQQVTLRCSPKSGHDTVSWYQQALGQGPQFIFQYYEEEERQRGNFPDRFSGHQFPNYSSELNVNALLLGDSALYLCASSSDRMFYEQYFGPGTRLTVT.

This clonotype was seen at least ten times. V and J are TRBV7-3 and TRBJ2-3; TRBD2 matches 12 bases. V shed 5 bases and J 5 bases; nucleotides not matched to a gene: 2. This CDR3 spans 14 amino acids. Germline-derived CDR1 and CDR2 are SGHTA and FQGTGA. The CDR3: CASSPGLAGDTQYF. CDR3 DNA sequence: TGTGCCAGCAGCCCGGGACTAGCGGGAGATACGCAGTATTTT.

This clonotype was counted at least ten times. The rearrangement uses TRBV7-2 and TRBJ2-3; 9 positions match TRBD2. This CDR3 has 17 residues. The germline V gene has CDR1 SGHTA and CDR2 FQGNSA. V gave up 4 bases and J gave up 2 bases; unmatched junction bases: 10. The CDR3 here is CASSSRGLAGNTDTQYF. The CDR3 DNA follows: TGTGCCAGCAGCTCTAGAGGTCTAGCGGGAAACACAGATACGCAGTATTTT.

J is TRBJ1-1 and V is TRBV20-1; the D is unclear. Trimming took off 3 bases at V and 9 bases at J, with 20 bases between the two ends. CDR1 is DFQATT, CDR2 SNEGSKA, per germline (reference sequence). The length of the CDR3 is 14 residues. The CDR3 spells CSASHFDPVYQAFF. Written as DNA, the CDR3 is TGCAGTGCTAGCCATTTCGACCCGGTCTACCAAGCTTTCTTT.

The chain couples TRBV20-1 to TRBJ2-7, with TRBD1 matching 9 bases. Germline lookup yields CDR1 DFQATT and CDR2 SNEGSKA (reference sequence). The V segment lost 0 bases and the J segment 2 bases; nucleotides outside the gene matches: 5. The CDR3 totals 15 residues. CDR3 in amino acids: CSARDPDRGTYEQYF. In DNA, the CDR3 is TGCAGTGCTAGAGACCCGGACAGGGGCACCTACGAGCAGTACTTC.

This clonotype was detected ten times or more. In nucleotides, the CDR3 is TGTGCCAGCAGCTTTAAAGCGACAGGGGCGGTGGAGACCCAGTACTTC. Amino acids: CASSFKATGAVETQYF. This chain links TRBV7-2 with TRBJ2-5; 8 bases fit TRBD1. V trimming: 3 bases; J trimming: 5 bases; junction bases outside the gene matches: 11. Germline assignment: CDR1 SGHTA and CDR2 FQGNSA. This CDR3 region has 16 residues.

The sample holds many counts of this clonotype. CDR3 amino acids: CATSDPAPGNNEQFF. The CDR3 DNA reads TGTGCCACCAGTGATCCCGCGCCGGGCAACAATGAGCAGTTCTTC. The chain has TRBV24-1 and TRBJ2-1, with D unresolved. The CDR3 loop spans 15 amino acids. V lost 3 bases and J lost 5, with 13 bases in between. Germline V gene lookup returns CDR1 KGHDR and CDR2 SFDVKD.

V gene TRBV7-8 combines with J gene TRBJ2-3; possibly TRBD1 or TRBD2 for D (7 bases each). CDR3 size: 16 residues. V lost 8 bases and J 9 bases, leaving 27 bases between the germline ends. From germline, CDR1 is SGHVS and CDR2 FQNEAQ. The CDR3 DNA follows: TGTGCCAGCCGCAACCCAGGGGGGGGGGCCGAAAACACGCAGTATTTT. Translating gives CASRNPGGGAENTQYF.

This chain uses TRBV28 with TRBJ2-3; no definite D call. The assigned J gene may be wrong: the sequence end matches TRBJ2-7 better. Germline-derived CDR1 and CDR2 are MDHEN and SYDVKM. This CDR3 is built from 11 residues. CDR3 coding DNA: TGTGCCAGCAGCACTTACAATGAGCAGTACTTC. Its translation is CASSTYNEQYF.

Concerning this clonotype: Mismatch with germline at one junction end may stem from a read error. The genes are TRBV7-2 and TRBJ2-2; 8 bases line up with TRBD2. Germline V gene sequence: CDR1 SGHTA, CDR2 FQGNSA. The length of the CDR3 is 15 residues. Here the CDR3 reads CASSLGGGRTGALYF. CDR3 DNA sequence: TGTGCCAGCAGCTTAGGCGGGGGGCGGACCGGGGCGCTGTATTTT.

For the CDR3, the DNA is TGTGCCAGCAGCGGGGGCCGGGACACAGAGACCCAGTACTTC. Amino acids: CASSGGRDTETQYF. The genes are TRBV7-6 and TRBJ2-5; maybe TRBD1 (6 bases). Germline values: CDR1 SGHVS, CDR2 FNYEAQ. With 5 bases removed from V and 4 bases from J, the gap between germline ends came to 14 bases. The CDR3 runs to 14 residues.

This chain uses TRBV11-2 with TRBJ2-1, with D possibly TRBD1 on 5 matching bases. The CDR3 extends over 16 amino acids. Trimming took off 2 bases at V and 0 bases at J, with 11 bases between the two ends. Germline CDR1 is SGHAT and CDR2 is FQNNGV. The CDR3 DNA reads TGTGCCAGCAGCTTAAATGGTGACAGCTCCTACAATGAGCAGTTCTTC. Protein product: CASSLNGDSSYNEQFF.

CDR3 region: CASRPGPYEQYF. The CDR3 nucleotides read TGTGCCAGCAGACCGGGACCCTACGAGCAGTACTTC. The rearrangement uses TRBV6-1 and TRBJ2-7, with D perhaps TRBD1 or TRBD2 (5 bases each). CDR3 size: 12 residues. Trimming stripped 6 bases from V and 2 bases from J, with 8 bases between. Germline V CDR1 and CDR2: MNHNS, SASEGT.

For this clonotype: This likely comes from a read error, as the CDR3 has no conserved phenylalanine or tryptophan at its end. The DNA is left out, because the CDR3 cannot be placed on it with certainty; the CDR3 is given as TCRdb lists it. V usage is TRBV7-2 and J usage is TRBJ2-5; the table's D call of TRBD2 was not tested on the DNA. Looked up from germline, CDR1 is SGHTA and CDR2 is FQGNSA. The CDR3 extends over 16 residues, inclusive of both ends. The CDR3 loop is CASSSGRGAPRTTQYS.